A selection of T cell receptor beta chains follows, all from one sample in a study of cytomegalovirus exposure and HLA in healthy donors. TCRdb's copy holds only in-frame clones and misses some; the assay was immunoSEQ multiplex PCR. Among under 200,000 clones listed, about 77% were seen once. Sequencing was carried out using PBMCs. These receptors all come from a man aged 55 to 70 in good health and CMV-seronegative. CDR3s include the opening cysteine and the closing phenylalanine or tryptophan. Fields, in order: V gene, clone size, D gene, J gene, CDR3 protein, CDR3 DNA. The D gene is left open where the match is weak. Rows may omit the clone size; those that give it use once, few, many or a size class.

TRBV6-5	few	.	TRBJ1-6	CASSPPGYPSPLHF	TGTGCCAGCAGTCCCCCAGGGTATCCTTCACCCCTCCACTTT
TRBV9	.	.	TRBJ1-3	CASTSHVNSGNTIYF	TGTGCCAGCACCTCACACGTGAACTCTGGAAACACCATATATTTT
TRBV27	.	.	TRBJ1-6	CASSVGTPSSYNSPLHF	TGTGCCAGCAGTGTCGGGACACCGAGCTCCTATAATTCACCCCTCCACTTT
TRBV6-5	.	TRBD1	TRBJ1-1	CASRGQTLNTEAFF	TGTGCCAGCAGGGGACAGACTTTGAACACTGAAGCTTTCTTT
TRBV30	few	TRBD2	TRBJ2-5	CAFTSGRLETQYF	TGTGCCTTTACTAGCGGGAGGTTGGAGACCCAGTACTTC
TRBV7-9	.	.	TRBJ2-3	CASSQTEPQWVTQYF	TGTGCCAGCAGCCAAACAGAGCCCCAATGGGTTACGCAGTATTTT
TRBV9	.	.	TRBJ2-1	CASSVTVLLDNEQFF	TGTGCCAGCAGCGTAACGGTTCTCTTGGACAATGAGCAGTTCTTC
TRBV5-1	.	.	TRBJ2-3	CASSVEGFKGDTQYF	TGCGCCAGCAGTGTGGAGGGCTTTAAGGGAGATACGCAGTATTTT
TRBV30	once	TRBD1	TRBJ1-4	CAWTFNRPGLRGRVANEKLFF	TGTGCCTGGACATTCAATCGGCCGGGCCTCAGGGGGCGAGTAGCTAATGAAAAACTGTTTTTT
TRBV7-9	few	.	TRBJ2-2	CASSFLDNLNTGELFF	TGTGCCAGCAGCTTTCTCGACAATCTCAACACCGGGGAGCTGTTTTTT
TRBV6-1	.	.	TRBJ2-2	CASRADREVAGELFF	TGTGCCAGCAGGGCCGACAGGGAGGTGGCCGGGGAGCTGTTTTTT
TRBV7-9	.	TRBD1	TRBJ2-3	CASSPRRGQAGGHTDTQYF	TGTGCCAGCAGCCCAAGGCGTGGACAGGCTGGGGGCCACACAGATACGCAGTATTTT
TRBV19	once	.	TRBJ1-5	CASTTEGYSNQPQHF	TGTGCCAGTACCACGGAGGGGTATAGCAATCAGCCCCAGCATTTT
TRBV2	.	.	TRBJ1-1	CASTAQGSMNTEAFF	TGTGCCAGCACCGCCCAGGGGTCGATGAACACTGAAGCTTTCTTT
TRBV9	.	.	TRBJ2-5	CASSRDSQETQYF	TGTGCCAGCAGCCGCGACTCCCAAGAGACCCAGTACTTC
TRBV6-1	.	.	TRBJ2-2	CASSEGRGVAGELFF	TGTGCCAGCAGTGAGGGGAGGGGGGTTGCCGGGGAGCTGTTTTTT
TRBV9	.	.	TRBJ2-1	CASSVASARSYNEQFF	TGTGCCAGCAGCGTAGCGTCGGCGAGGTCCTACAATGAGCAGTTCTTC
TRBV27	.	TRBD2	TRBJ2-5	CASSSGLAGQETQYF	TGTGCCAGCAGTTCAGGACTAGCGGGACAAGAGACCCAGTACTTC
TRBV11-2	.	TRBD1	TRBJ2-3	CASSPTDRGSQYF	TGTGCCAGCAGCCCTACGGACAGGGGTTCGCAGTATTTT
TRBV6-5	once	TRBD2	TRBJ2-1	CASSYLAGEYNEQFF	TGTGCCAGCAGTTATCTAGCGGGAGAATACAATGAGCAGTTCTTC
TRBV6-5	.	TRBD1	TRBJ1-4	CASSYGTGQKLFF	TGTGCCAGCAGTTACGGGACAGGGCAAAAACTGTTTTTT
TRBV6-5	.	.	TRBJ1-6	CASSYVGDSPPHF	TGTGCCAGCAGTTACGTCGGGGATTCACCCCCCCACTTT
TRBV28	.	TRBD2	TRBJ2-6	CASSFGGAGANVLTF	TGTGCCAGCAGTTTCGGGGGGGCTGGGGCCAACGTCCTGACTTTC
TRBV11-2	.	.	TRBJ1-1	CASRGVNTEAFF	TGTGCCAGCAGAGGGGTGAACACTGAAGCTTTCTTT
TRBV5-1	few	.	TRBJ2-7	CASSLGGRGNEQYF	TGCGCCAGCAGCTTGGGCGGCAGGGGAAACGAGCAGTACTTC
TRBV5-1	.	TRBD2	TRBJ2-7	CASSSTGLLYEQYF	TGCGCCAGCAGCTCAACGGGACTACTCTACGAGCAGTACTTC
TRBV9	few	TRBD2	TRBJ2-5	CASSVVAGEGETQYF	TGTGCCAGCAGCGTAGTAGCGGGAGAAGGGGAGACCCAGTACTTC
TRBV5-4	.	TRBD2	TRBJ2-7	CASRQKGLAGANLYEQYF	TGTGCCAGCAGACAAAAAGGACTAGCGGGAGCAAACCTCTACGAGCAGTACTTC
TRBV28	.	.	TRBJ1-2	CASRSWASRSNYGYTF	TGTGCCAGCAGGTCATGGGCCAGCCGGTCTAACTATGGCTACACCTTC
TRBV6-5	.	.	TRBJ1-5	CASGGGGQPQHF	TGTGCCAGTGGGGGCGGAGGTCAGCCCCAGCATTTT
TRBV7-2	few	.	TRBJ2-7	CASSRSSYEQYF	TGTGCCAGCAGCCGTAGCTCCTACGAGCAGTACTTC
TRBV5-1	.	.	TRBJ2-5	CASSLRGQETQYF	TGCGCCAGCAGCTTGCGGGGACAAGAGACCCAGTACTTC
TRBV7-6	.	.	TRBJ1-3	CASSLNPRASSGNTIYF	TGTGCCAGCAGCTTAAATCCCAGGGCCTCCTCTGGAAACACCATATATTTT
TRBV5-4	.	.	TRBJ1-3	CASSDLGNTIYF	TGTGCCAGCAGCGACTTAGGAAACACCATATATTTT
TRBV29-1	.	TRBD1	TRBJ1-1	CSDDAQGVGAFF	TGCAGCGACGACGCCCAGGGGGTCGGAGCTTTCTTT
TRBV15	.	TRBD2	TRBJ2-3	CATSREAGGPDTQYF	TGTGCCACCAGCAGAGAGGCGGGGGGGCCAGATACGCAGTATTTT
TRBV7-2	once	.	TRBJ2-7	CASSLGVDPRAYEQYF	TGTGCCAGCAGCTTAGGTGTCGACCCCAGGGCCTACGAGCAGTACTTC
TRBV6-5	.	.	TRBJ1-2	CASSFYARSNYGYTF	TGTGCCAGCAGTTTCTACGCTCGGTCTAACTATGGCTACACCTTC
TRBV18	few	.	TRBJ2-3	CASSSASRTSTDTQYF	TGTGCCAGCTCATCAGCTAGCAGAACTAGCACAGATACGCAGTATTTT
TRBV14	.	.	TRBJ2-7	CASSPLTGLDEQYF	TGTGCCAGCAGCCCGCTCACAGGGCTCGACGAGCAGTACTTC
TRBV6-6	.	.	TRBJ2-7	CASRGPNYEQYF	TGTGCCAGCAGGGGGCCGAACTACGAGCAGTACTTC
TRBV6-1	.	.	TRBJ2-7	CASRRQAHPYEQYF	TGTGCCAGCAGGAGACAGGCTCACCCCTACGAGCAGTACTTC
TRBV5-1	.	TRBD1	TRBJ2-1	CASSLGDRGGYNEQFF	TGCGCCAGCAGCTTGGGTGACAGGGGGGGATACAATGAGCAGTTCTTC
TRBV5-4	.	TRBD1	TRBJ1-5	CASLPPPGQGGGNQPQHF	TGTGCCAGCCTCCCACCCCCGGGACAGGGGGGAGGCAATCAGCCCCAGCATTTT
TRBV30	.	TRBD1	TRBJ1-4	CALQGQMNEKLFF	TGTGCCTTACAGGGGCAGATGAATGAAAAACTGTTTTTT
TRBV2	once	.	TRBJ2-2	CASSEGGPGELFF	TGTGCCAGCAGTGAAGGAGGTCCCGGGGAGCTGTTTTTT
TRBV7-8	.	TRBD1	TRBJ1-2	CASSPQPGRDRGNGYTF	TGTGCCAGCAGCCCGCAACCCGGCCGGGACAGGGGGAATGGCTACACCTTC
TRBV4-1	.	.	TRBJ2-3	CASSQVGGASTDTQYF	TGCGCCAGCAGCCAAGTGGGGGGGGCGAGCACAGATACGCAGTATTTT
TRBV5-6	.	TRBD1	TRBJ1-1	CASSLVGTGDTEAFF	TGTGCCAGCAGCTTGGTTGGGACAGGGGACACTGAAGCTTTCTTT
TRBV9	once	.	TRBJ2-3	CASSPFTDTQYF	TGTGCCAGCAGCCCTTTCACAGATACGCAGTATTTT
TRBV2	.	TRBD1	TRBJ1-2	CASSTGQGAWGYTF	TGTGCCAGCAGTACGGGACAGGGGGCTTGGGGCTACACCTTC
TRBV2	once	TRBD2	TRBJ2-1	CASSGSSGRVNEQFF	TGTGCCAGCAGTGGTTCGAGCGGGAGGGTAAATGAGCAGTTCTTC
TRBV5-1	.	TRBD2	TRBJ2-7	CASKVSRGATYEQYF	TGCGCCAGCAAGGTCTCGCGGGGGGCCACCTACGAGCAGTACTTC
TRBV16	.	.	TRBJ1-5	CASSQQSTGGQPQHF	TGTGCCAGCAGCCAACAGTCGACAGGAGGCCAGCCCCAGCATTTT
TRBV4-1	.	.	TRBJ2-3	CASSQDATPDTQYF	TGCGCCAGCAGCCAAGATGCAACTCCAGATACGCAGTATTTT
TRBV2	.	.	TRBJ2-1	CASTEGGRAYNEQFF	TGTGCCAGCACTGAGGGGGGACGGGCCTACAATGAGCAGTTCTTC
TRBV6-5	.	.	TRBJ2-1	CASSYRDFYNEQFF	TGTGCCAGCAGCTACCGGGACTTCTACAATGAGCAGTTCTTC
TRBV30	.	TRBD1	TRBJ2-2	CAWSVSGQGTGELFF	TGTGCCTGGAGTGTTTCAGGACAGGGTACCGGGGAGCTGTTTTTT
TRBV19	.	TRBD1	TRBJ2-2	CASSAGTGNTGELFF	TGTGCCAGTAGCGCCGGGACAGGAAACACCGGGGAGCTGTTTTTT
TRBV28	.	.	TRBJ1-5	CASNPEDQPQHF	TGTGCCAGCAACCCTGAGGATCAGCCCCAGCATTTT